A selection of T cell receptor beta chains follows, all from one sample in a study of blood T cell repertoires in COVID-19. Sequencing was performed with immunoSEQ multiplex PCR; in TCRdb, only in-frame clones are kept and a portion is missing. The table has about 120,000 clones, roughly 79% seen once; the top ten hold over 6%. Sequenced: peripheral blood. Every receptor here comes from a man aged 65 to 85 with active or convalescent COVID-19. Both conserved end residues are part of each CDR3. Each record gives: J gene, V gene, D gene, clone size, CDR3 protein, CDR3 DNA. D genes are given only for firm matches. Expanded clones are given a class, and other clones once, few, many or no size at all.

J gene: TRBJ1-6; V gene: TRBV5-1; D gene: TRBD1; clone size: .; CDR3 protein: CASSPGPGTGRNSPLHF; CDR3 DNA: TGCGCCAGCAGCCCGGGACCCGGGACAGGGCGTAATTCACCCCTCCACTTT
J gene: TRBJ2-5; V gene: TRBV3-1/TRBV3-2; D gene: .; clone size: .; CDR3 protein: CASSQDLRTATTQYF; CDR3 DNA: TGTGCCAGCAGCCAAGATCTAAGAACCGCTACCACCCAGTACTTC
J gene: TRBJ1-2; V gene: TRBV18; D gene: TRBD1; clone size: .; CDR3 protein: CASSRTGTATNYGYTF; CDR3 DNA: TGTGCCAGCTCACGAACCGGGACAGCCACTAACTATGGCTACACCTTC
J gene: TRBJ2-1; V gene: TRBV4-3; D gene: TRBD2; clone size: .; CDR3 protein: CASSQGRGSGRNEQFF; CDR3 DNA: TGCGCCAGCAGCCAAGGACGCGGTAGCGGGAGGAATGAGCAGTTCTTC
J gene: TRBJ2-7; V gene: TRBV6-2/TRBV6-3; D gene: .; clone size: .; CDR3 protein: CASSPPGEQYF; CDR3 DNA: TGTGCCAGCAGTCCACCGGGCGAGCAGTACTTC
J gene: TRBJ1-6; V gene: TRBV19; D gene: TRBD1; clone size: .; CDR3 protein: CASRRTGENSPLHF; CDR3 DNA: TGTGCCAGTAGGAGGACAGGGGAAAATTCACCCCTCCACTTT
J gene: TRBJ1-1; V gene: TRBV4-1; D gene: TRBD1; clone size: once; CDR3 protein: CASSLTPQGPNTEAFF; CDR3 DNA: TGCGCCAGCAGCCTTACCCCACAGGGGCCGAACACTGAAGCTTTCTTT
J gene: TRBJ2-3; V gene: TRBV11-3; D gene: TRBD2; clone size: once; CDR3 protein: CASSPRTSGGTDTQYF; CDR3 DNA: TGTGCCAGCAGCCCACGGACTAGCGGAGGCACAGATACGCAGTATTTT
J gene: TRBJ2-1; V gene: TRBV7-2; D gene: TRBD2; clone size: .; CDR3 protein: CASSLDLVAGYNEQFF; CDR3 DNA: TGTGCCAGCAGCTTAGATCTCGTAGCGGGTTACAATGAGCAGTTCTTC
J gene: TRBJ1-5; V gene: TRBV6-2/TRBV6-3; D gene: .; clone size: .; CDR3 protein: CASSYFVQGDNQPQHF; CDR3 DNA: TGTGCCAGCAGTTACTTTGTCCAGGGTGACAATCAGCCCCAGCATTTT